These 16 T cell receptor beta chains originate from one sample sequenced in a study of PD-1 blockade in classical Hodgkin lymphoma. TCRdb's table, derived via immunoSEQ multiplex PCR, lists solely in-frame clones and lacks some. The sample lists 96,000 or so clones; 90% to 95% were seen once. Time point given: cycle 4 day 1 (C4D1), after more than five weeks of nivolumab. Relapse after autologous stem cell transplantation occurred in every patient, and brentuximab vedotin exposure varied. The sequences come from peripheral blood mononuclear cells (PBMCs), collected before the fourth cycle of nivolumab. These receptors all stem from a human donor with classical Hodgkin lymphoma.

The V and J genes are TRBV12-5 and TRBJ2-3; D is unclear. Trimming stripped 5 bases from V and 0 bases from J, with 6 bases between. Looked up from germline, CDR1 is LGHNT and CDR2 is FRNRAP. The CDR3 has 13 residues. This chain's CDR3 is CASGPVSTDTQYF. The CDR3 region has the DNA TGTGCTAGTGGTCCAGTTAGCACAGATACGCAGTATTTT.

J is TRBJ2-1 and V is TRBV27, with D maybe TRBD2 (5 bases). Trimming shortened V by 2 bases and J by 2 bases, and 10 bases separated the two germline ends. Per the germline V gene, CDR1 is MNHEY and CDR2 is SMNVEV (reference sequence). The CDR3 is 15 amino acids. Written as DNA, the CDR3 is TGTGCCAGCAGTTTACGGCGGGCTACCTACAATGAGCAGTTCTTC. Translation gives CASSLRRATYNEQFF.

This clone was seen only once. As DNA, the CDR3 is TGTGCCAGCAGTTTACTGATAGGCGCGGCGGGAGGCTACACCTTC. It is translated as CASSLLIGAAGGYTF. The chain couples TRBV28 to TRBJ1-2, with D uncertain. The CDR3 has 15 amino acids. Germline-derived CDR1 and CDR2 are MDHEN and SYDVKM. The V and J ends lost 2 bases and 8 bases respectively, with 18 bases between them.

The rearrangement links TRBV5-1 to TRBJ2-1; TRBD2 matches 12 bases. The CDR3 has 14 residues. The V gene's germline CDR1 is SGHRS and CDR2 YFSETQ. J was trimmed by 7 bases and V by 3 bases; bases with no gene match: 2. CDR3 sequence reads: CASSWGTSGNEQFF. CDR3 coding DNA: TGCGCCAGCAGCTGGGGGACTAGCGGGAATGAGCAGTTCTTC.

This clone was seen a handful of times. The V and J genes are TRBV28 and TRBJ2-3; 12 nucleotides line up with TRBD2. Trimming took 3 bases from V and 5 from J; bases not matched to a gene: 12. Germline CDR1 reads MDHEN; CDR2 reads SYDVKM. CDR3 length: 18 residues. The CDR3 DNA reads as TGTGCCAGCAGTTTCCCTGAGACTAGCGGGAGCAGTGTAGATACGCAGTATTTT. Translation gives CASSFPETSGSSVDTQYF.

This chain uses TRBV28 with TRBJ1-2; 9 positions match TRBD1. CDR3 length: 15 amino acids. The V gene end was trimmed by 6 bases and the J gene end by 6 bases; junction bases not matched to a gene: 11. Germline CDR1 MDHEN, CDR2 SYDVKM. DNA of the CDR3: TGTGCCAGCAGGCCGAGGGACAGGGAACGAGATGGCTACACCTTC. Translating it yields CASRPRDRERDGYTF.

This clone was seen only once. J is TRBJ2-7 and V is TRBV6-5, with 11 nucleotides matching TRBD2. V dropped 6 bases and J dropped 7; count of bases not matched to a gene: 8. This CDR3 comprises 14 residues. Germline loops: CDR1 MNHEY, CDR2 SVGAGI. The CDR3 here is CASRPSGGPEEQYF. In DNA form, the CDR3 reads TGTGCCAGCAGACCTAGCGGGGGGCCAGAGGAGCAGTACTTC.

The chain has TRBV5-1 and TRBJ2-3; D is unclear. Looked up from germline, CDR1 is SGHRS and CDR2 is YFSETQ. This CDR3 spans 12 amino acids. V shed 5 bases and J shed 10 bases, with 14 bases lying between them. CDR3 residues: CASRAAPSAQYF. In nucleotides, the CDR3 is TGCGCCAGCAGGGCGGCACCTTCAGCGCAGTATTTT.

This clone was seen a single time. The gene calls are TRBV11-2 and TRBJ2-7; TRBD2 matches at 7 bases. The CDR3 totals 17 residues. After removal of 1 base from V and 2 bases from J, the junction contained 11 bases not matched to a gene. Germline V lookup: CDR1 SGHAT, CDR2 FQNNGV. CDR3 sequence reads: CASSLGVLAAPPYEQYF. The CDR3 DNA follows: TGTGCCAGCAGCTTAGGGGTCCTAGCGGCTCCACCCTACGAGCAGTACTTC.

The rearrangement links TRBV4-2 to TRBJ1-2; the D is unclear. The CDR3 consists of 11 residues. V lost 2 bases and J 7 bases, leaving 5 bases between the germline ends. Per the germline V gene, CDR1 is LGHNA and CDR2 is YNFKEQ. Written as DNA, the CDR3 is TGTGCCAGCAGCCAACGGTCTGGCTACACCTTC. It yields the protein CASSQRSGYTF.

The chain joins TRBV6-5 to TRBJ1-1; possible D gene TRBD1, 6 bases. Germline-derived CDR1 and CDR2 are MNHEY and SVGAGI. There are 14 residues in the CDR3. V lost 4 bases, J lost 6 bases, and 15 bases lay in between. CDR3 sequence (DNA): TGTGCCAGCAGTTTGGACGGGGGGCGGCCTGAAGCTTTCTTT. It yields the protein CASSLDGGRPEAFF.

This clone showed up just a few times. As DNA, the CDR3 is TGTGCCAGCAGTTTTACAGGGGGCAAGGCGGGCTACACCTTC. As protein: CASSFTGGKAGYTF. V and J are TRBV28 and TRBJ1-2; 9 bases are shared with TRBD1. The CDR3 covers 14 residues. Unmatched junction bases numbered 7, after V lost 3 bases and J lost 8 bases. CDR1 is MDHEN, CDR2 SYDVKM, per germline.

This rearrangement joins TRBV27 to TRBJ1-1; D may be TRBD1 (5 bases). This CDR3 is 14 amino acids long. V dropped 1 base and J dropped 4 bases, with 10 bases sitting between them. CDR1 MNHEY and CDR2 SMNVEV come from the germline V gene (reference sequence). The CDR3 sequence is CASSLFPGGTEAFF. CDR3 in DNA: TGTGCCAGCAGTTTATTCCCCGGGGGCACTGAAGCTTTCTTT.

The V call is TRBV29-1, the J call TRBJ1-1; D is undetermined. Germline loops: CDR1 SQVTM, CDR2 ANQGSEA. This CDR3 spans 12 amino acids. Between the trimmed V and J ends, which lost 4 bases and 6 bases, there was a span of 12 bases. The CDR3 DNA follows: TGCAGCGTTGCTTGGGGAACGCCTGAAGCTTTCTTT. It encodes CSVAWGTPEAFF.

The chain joins TRBV7-9 to TRBJ2-2; either TRBD1 or TRBD2 may supply D (6 bases each). The CDR3 is 15 residues long. Deletions cut 5 bases from V and 5 bases from J, with 15 bases between. Germline V gene sequence: CDR1 SEHNR, CDR2 FQNEAQ (reference sequence). The CDR3 spells CASSPEPGATGELFF. Here the CDR3 DNA reads TGTGCCAGCAGCCCGGAACCGGGGGCGACCGGGGAGCTGTTTTTT.

The chain recombines TRBV6-6 with TRBJ2-7; D is possibly TRBD1 or TRBD2 (5 bases each). Trimming stripped 8 bases from V and 4 bases from J, with 9 bases between. In germline, CDR1 is MNHNY, CDR2 SVGAGI (reference sequence). CDR3 length: 11 amino acids. In DNA, the CDR3 is TGTGCCAGCCGGGGCTATTACGAGCAGTACTTC. Protein product: CASRGYYEQYF.